The 29 T cell receptor beta chains listed next were all sequenced from one sample in a study of CD8+CD57+ T cells in acquired aplastic anemia. According to the study, genomic DNA was the template for TCR beta VDJ and CDR3 profiling. Each CDR3 protein is one row after TCRdb ran MiXCR on the reads. Among about 110,000 distinct CDR3 sequences listed, approximately 49% were seen once. Sequences were obtained from sorted CD4+, CD8+, or CD8+CD57+ T cells (not recorded which) from PBMCs. The receptors were sampled from a human donor in good health, serving as a control.

A word on this clonotype: One end of the junction varies from germline; a read error may be responsible. As DNA, the CDR3 is TGCGCTAGCAGCTTTCAGGGAGGGTACACTGAAGCTTTCTTT. Amino acids: CASSFQGGYTEAFF. The V call is TRBV5-1, the J call TRBJ1-1, with a weak D call TRBD1 (5 bases). Per the germline V gene, CDR1 is SGHRS and CDR2 is YFSETQ. CDR3 length: 14 amino acids.

In this sample, this clonotype turned up many times. The V gene is TRBV20-1, the J gene TRBJ1-1, with D unclear. V lost 3 bases to trimming and J lost 6 bases, with 5 bases between them. Germline CDR1 and CDR2: DFQATT and SNEGSKA (reference sequence). The CDR3 has 10 amino acids. CDR3 in DNA: TGCAGTGCTAGCGAGGCTGAAGCTTTCTTT. It is translated as CSASEAEAFF.

Concerning this clonotype: A much more abundant neighbour one base away suggests this may be a read error. V is TRBV6-1 and J is TRBJ1-5, with 7 bases identical to TRBD1. CDR1 and CDR2 (germline): MNHNS, SASEGT. The CDR3 runs 18 residues. V lost 7 bases to trimming and J lost 0 bases; unmatched junction nucleotides: 15. This chain's CDR3 is CASISRTGAPVSNQPQHF. Written as DNA, the CDR3 is TGTGCCAGCATATCCAGGACAGGAGCCCCAGTTAGCAATCAGCCCCAGCATTTT.

The chain has TRBV29-1 and TRBJ1-5, with no clear D. V was cut by 4 bases and J by 2 bases, with 12 bases left in between. This CDR3 comprises 14 residues. CDR1 is SQVTM, CDR2 ANQGSEA, per germline. The chain's CDR3 is CSVVAGNGNQPQHF. The CDR3 nucleotides are TGCAGCGTTGTCGCAGGCAATGGCAATCAGCCCCAGCATTTT.

The chain links TRBV19 to TRBJ2-1, with TRBD1 matching 8 bases. CDR1 is LNHDA, CDR2 SQIVND, per germline (reference sequence). The CDR3 covers 15 residues. The V gene end was trimmed by 6 bases and the J gene end by 5 bases; junction bases not matched to a gene: 9. CDR3 sequence reads: CASRTTGGFDNEQFF. The CDR3 DNA reads TGTGCCAGTAGAACTACAGGGGGGTTCGACAATGAGCAGTTCTTC. The entire variable domain, with the rest obtained from reference TRBV19 and TRBJ2-1, is as follows: DGGITQSPKYLFRKEGQNVTLSCEQNLNHDAMYWYRQDPGQGLRLIYYSQIVNDFQKGDIAEGYSVSREKKESFPLTVTSAQKNPTAFYLCASRTTGGFDNEQFFGPGTRLTVL.

The CDR3 loop reads CASSFRTDLLTGANVLTF. CDR3 DNA sequence: TGCGCCAGCAGCTTTCGGACAGATCTACTAACTGGGGCCAACGTCCTGACTTTC. The rearrangement links TRBV5-1 to TRBJ2-6; weak D call: TRBD1 (6 bases). From germline, CDR1 is SGHRS and CDR2 YFSETQ. CDR3 length: 18 amino acids. V shed 2 bases and J shed 2 bases, with 17 bases lying between them.

V gene TRBV7-9 combines with J gene TRBJ2-7; no reliable D call. V was cut by 2 bases and J by 4 bases, with 9 bases left in between. Germline V lookup: CDR1 SEHNR, CDR2 FQNEAQ (reference sequence). The CDR3 totals 13 residues. The CDR3 loop reads CASSLSDIYEQYF. CDR3 bases: TGTGCCAGCAGCTTATCTGACATTTACGAGCAGTACTTC. Supplemented by reference TRBV7-9 and TRBJ2-7, the full variable domain reads DTGVSQNPRHKITKRGQNVTFRCDPISEHNRLYWYRQTLGQGPEFLTYFQNEAQLEKSRLLSDRFSAERPKGSFSTLEIQRTEQGDSAMYLCASSLSDIYEQYFGPGTRLTVT.

This clonotype came up many times. The rearrangement links TRBV7-9 to TRBJ1-1; 9 bases are shared with TRBD1. In germline, CDR1 is SEHNR, CDR2 FQNEAQ (reference sequence). The CDR3 is 14 residues long. With V trimmed by 0 bases and J by 8 bases, 4 bases remained unmatched. For the CDR3, the DNA is TGTGCCAGCAGCTTAGCATCGACAGGGGGAGAAGCTTTCTTT. Encoded protein: CASSLASTGGEAFF. The full variable domain, rest sourced from reference TRBV7-9 and TRBJ1-1, is DTGVSQNPRHKITKRGQNVTFRCDPISEHNRLYWYRQTLGQGPEFLTYFQNEAQLEKSRLLSDRFSAERPKGSFSTLEIQRTEQGDSAMYLCASSLASTGGEAFFGQGTRLTVV.

CDR3 DNA sequence: TGTGCCAGCAGGGCTGGAGAGGGCATGAACACTGAAGCTTTCTTT. Protein sequence: CASRAGEGMNTEAFF. The V call is TRBV2, the J call TRBJ1-1; D unclear. The CDR3 covers 15 residues. Germline CDR1 is SNHLY and CDR2 is FYNNEI. V lost 6 bases to trimming and J lost 0 bases, with 14 bases between them. The entire variable domain, with the rest obtained from reference TRBV2 and TRBJ1-1, is as follows: EPEVTQTPSHQVTQMGQEVILRCVPISNHLYFYWYRQILGQKVEFLVSFYNNEISEKSEIFDDQFSVERPDGSNFTLKIRSTKLEDSAMYFCASRAGEGMNTEAFFGQGTRLTVV.

This clonotype was seen ten or more times. The chain has TRBV12-3 or TRBV12-4 and TRBJ1-1; 8 bases agree with TRBD1. V shed 6 bases and J 10 bases; nucleotides not matched to a gene: 4. The CDR3 contains 11 residues. CDR3: CASRTGVGAFF. The CDR3 coding sequence is TGTGCCAGCAGGACAGGGGTAGGAGCTTTCTTT.

J is TRBJ1-6 and V is TRBV12-3 or TRBV12-4; 10 bases are a match to TRBD1. This CDR3 is 14 amino acids long. The V gene end was trimmed by 5 bases and the J gene end by 10 bases; junction bases not matched to a gene: 5. CDR3 residues: CASSGGQGVSPLHF. CDR3 in DNA: TGTGCCAGCAGTGGAGGACAGGGGGTATCACCCCTCCACTTT.

The chain combines TRBV30 with TRBJ2-7; TRBD1 matches 12 bases. V trimming: 3 bases; J trimming: 0 bases; junction bases outside the gene matches: 6. The CDR3 totals 16 residues. The germline V gene encodes CDR1 GTSNPN and CDR2 SVGIG (reference sequence). In nucleotides, the CDR3 is TGTGCCTGGAGCGGGACAGGGGGCAGAAGCTCCTACGAGCAGTACTTC. Translating it yields CAWSGTGGRSSYEQYF.

This clonotype was observed at least ten times. V and J are TRBV24-1 and TRBJ2-2; 7 nucleotides match TRBD2. This CDR3 is 15 amino acids long. Looked up from germline, CDR1 is KGHDR and CDR2 is SFDVKD. The V gene end was trimmed by 0 bases and the J gene end by 5 bases; junction bases not matched to a gene: 2. As DNA, the CDR3 is TGTGCCACCAGTGATTTGCGGGGGGTGACCGGGGAGCTGTTTTTT. This codes for CATSDLRGVTGELFF.

The J gene is TRBJ2-4, the V gene TRBV25-1; 9 nucleotides line up with TRBD1. Germline CDR1 reads MGHDK; CDR2 reads SYGVNS. J was trimmed by 0 bases and V by 4 bases; bases with no gene match: 13. The CDR3 totals 19 residues. CDR3 amino acids: CASSGPVRQGGLAKNIQYF. CDR3 coding DNA: TGTGCCAGCAGTGGACCTGTGAGACAGGGGGGACTAGCCAAAAACATTCAGTACTTC.

This clonotype was detected ten times or more. This likely comes from a read error, as the CDR3 has no conserved phenylalanine or tryptophan at its end. J is TRBJ1-1 and V is TRBV7-2; D remains ambiguous. Germline CDR1 and CDR2: SGHTA and FQGNSA. Trimming stripped 5 bases from V and 2 bases from J, with 15 bases between. The CDR3 spans 15 residues. CDR3 in DNA: TGTGCCAGCAGCCTCCTGAGCGGTAGTAACACTGAAGCTTTCCTT. Protein product: CASSLLSGSNTEAFL.

In this sample, this clonotype turned up many times. The chain links TRBV4-1 to TRBJ2-1; D remains ambiguous. V shed 1 base and J shed 5 bases, with 6 bases lying between them. Germline lookup yields CDR1 MGHRA and CDR2 YSYEKL. CDR3 length: 13 residues. As DNA, the CDR3 is TGCGCCAGCAGCCAAGTATATAACAATGAGCAGTTCTTC. It codes for CASSQVYNNEQFF.

A note on this clonotype: This clone may be a read error of a much larger clone one base away. The DNA for the CDR3 is TGTGCCAGCAGCTTACAAACAGGGGGCACTGAAGCTTTCTTT. Amino acid sequence: CASSLQTGGTEAFF. This chain joins TRBV5-5 and TRBJ1-1; 8 bases fit TRBD1. V gave up 2 bases and J gave up 4 bases; unmatched junction bases: 4. The CDR3 spans 14 residues. Germline CDR1 reads SGHKS; CDR2 reads YYEKEE (reference sequence).

Notes on this clonotype: A much larger clone sits a single nucleotide away, making a read error possible. The chain employs TRBV4-3 and TRBJ2-1; maybe TRBD2 (5 bases). The CDR3 length is 14 residues. The germline CDR1 and CDR2 sequences are LGHNA and YSLEER. This CDR3 reads CASSQGGSYNGQFF. The DNA for the CDR3 is TGCGCCAGCAGCCAAGGAGGGTCCTACAATGGGCAGTTCTTC.

The chain has TRBV7-7 and TRBJ1-2; 7 bases are shared with TRBD1. Unmatched junction bases numbered 6, after V lost 3 bases and J lost 8 bases. The CDR3 has 13 amino acids. The V gene's germline CDR1 is SSHAT and CDR2 FNYEAQ (reference sequence). The chain's CDR3 is CASSLGTADGYTF. The CDR3 bases are TGTGCCAGCAGCTTGGGGACAGCTGACGGCTACACCTTC.

The rearrangement uses TRBV20-1 and TRBJ2-7, with D perhaps TRBD2 (5 bases). The V end lost 3 bases, the J end lost 5 bases, and 11 bases lay between the germline ends. The CDR3 sequence is 12 residues long. Looked up from germline, CDR1 is DFQATT and CDR2 is SNEGSKA (reference sequence). DNA for the CDR3: TGCAGTGCTAGGGGTTTTAGCGACGAGCAGTACTTC. Translated, it gives CSARGFSDEQYF.

The V and J genes are TRBV20-1 and TRBJ2-7; tentatively, D is TRBD2 (6 bases). The DNA end is a closer match to TRBJ2-5, so the J assignment may be wrong. The germline V gene has CDR1 DFQATT and CDR2 SNEGSKA (reference sequence). The CDR3 contains 11 residues. The DNA of the CDR3 is TGCAGTGCTAGGAGCGGGGAGACCCAGTACTTC. Residues: CSARSGETQYF.

This clonotype has a count of ten or more. The chain employs TRBV4-1 and TRBJ1-2; TRBD1 might be the D (5 bases). The CDR3 loop spans 14 amino acids. The germline V gene encodes CDR1 MGHRA and CDR2 YSYEKL. V was cut by 2 bases and J by 4 bases, with 11 bases left in between. The CDR3 DNA is TGCGCCAGCAGCCAACACGGGACCCTCTATGGCTACACCTTC. It translates to CASSQHGTLYGYTF.

This clonotype occurred a few times. The genes are TRBV30 and TRBJ1-2, with a weak D call TRBD1 (6 bases). The V end was cut by 4 bases, the J end by 2 bases, with 8 bases between. The CDR3 length is 12 residues. Germline CDR1 is GTSNPN and CDR2 is SVGIG (reference sequence). The DNA of the CDR3 is TGTGCCTGGACAGGGGAGAACTATGGCTACACCTTC. Translation: CAWTGENYGYTF.

V usage is TRBV5-4 and J usage is TRBJ1-5; D not resolved. Germline CDR1 reads SGHNT; CDR2 reads YYREEE (reference sequence). This CDR3 comprises 15 residues. Trimming took 0 bases from V and 0 from J, leaving 7 bases between them. Written as DNA, the CDR3 is TGTGCCAGCAGCTTGGGTGTTTATAGCAATCAGCCCCAGCATTTT. Translation: CASSLGVYSNQPQHF.

This clonotype was observed many times. CDR3 region: CASSTVDLTGELFF. In DNA, the CDR3 is TGCGCCAGCAGCACAGTGGACCTAACCGGGGAGCTGTTTTTT. The V and J genes are TRBV4-3 and TRBJ2-2; D gene ambiguous. Per the germline V gene, CDR1 is LGHNA and CDR2 is YSLEER. Trimming left V 5 bases short and J 5 bases short, with 12 bases between. The CDR3 has 14 amino acids.

Only one count was recorded for this clonotype. V gene TRBV25-1 combines with J gene TRBJ1-5; TRBD1 might be the D (5 bases). Germline loops: CDR1 MGHDK, CDR2 SYGVNS. The V and J ends lost 3 bases and 5 bases respectively, with 20 bases between them. The CDR3 runs 17 residues. The CDR3 nucleotides are TGTGCCAGCAGTGATAATCGCCTGGCAGGGTGGGATCAGCCCCAGCATTTT. Its protein is CASSDNRLAGWDQPQHF.

The genes are TRBV10-3 and TRBJ1-1; D remains unclear. The V gene's germline CDR1 is ENHRY and CDR2 SYGVKD. The V end was cut by 2 bases, the J end by 8 bases, with 9 bases between. This CDR3 spans 12 amino acids. DNA of the CDR3: TGTGCCATCAGTGAGATAGGTAGAGAAGCTTTCTTT. This gives the protein CAISEIGREAFF.

This clonotype was picked up many times. The gene calls are TRBV9 and TRBJ2-7, with D unclear. Trimming removed 4 bases at V and 2 bases at J, with 10 bases between. Germline CDR1 and CDR2: SGDLS and YYNGEE. The CDR3 runs to 13 residues. CDR3 nucleotide sequence: TGTGCCAGCAGCATTGACGGAACCTACGAGCAGTACTTC. Its protein is CASSIDGTYEQYF. Using reference TRBV9 and TRBJ2-7 for the parts outside the CDR3, the full variable domain is DSGVTQTPKHLITATGQRVTLRCSPRSGDLSVYWYQQSLDQGLQFLIQYYNGEERAKGNILERFSAQQFPDLHSELNLSSLELGDSALYFCASSIDGTYEQYFGPGTRLTVT.

This chain uses TRBV19 with TRBJ1-5; TRBD1 might be the D (6 bases). The CDR3 has 14 amino acids. Germline V gene data show CDR1 as LNHDA and CDR2 as SQIVND (reference sequence). V shed 7 bases and J shed 5 bases, with 15 bases lying between them. In DNA form, the CDR3 reads TGTGCCAGTACCCAGAGGGGGGAAGATCAGCCCCAGCATTTT. This codes for CASTQRGEDQPQHF. The full variable domain, completed using reference TRBV19 and TRBJ1-5, is DGGITQSPKYLFRKEGQNVTLSCEQNLNHDAMYWYRQDPGQGLRLIYYSQIVNDFQKGDIAEGYSVSREKKESFPLTVTSAQKNPTAFYLCASTQRGEDQPQHFGDGTRLSIL.